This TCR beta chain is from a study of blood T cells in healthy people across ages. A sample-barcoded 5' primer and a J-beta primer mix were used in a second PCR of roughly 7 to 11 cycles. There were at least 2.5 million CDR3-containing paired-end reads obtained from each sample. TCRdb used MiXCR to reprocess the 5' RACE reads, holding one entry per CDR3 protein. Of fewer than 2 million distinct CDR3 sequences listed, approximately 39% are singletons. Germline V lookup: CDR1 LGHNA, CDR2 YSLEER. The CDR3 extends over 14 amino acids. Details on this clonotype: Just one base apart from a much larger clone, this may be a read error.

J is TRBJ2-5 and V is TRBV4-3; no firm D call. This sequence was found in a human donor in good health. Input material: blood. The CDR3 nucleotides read TGCGCCAGCAACCAAGGTGGAGCACAAGAGACCCAGTACTTC. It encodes CASNQGGAQETQYF.